The source of this T cell receptor (beta chain) is a study of T cell responses to AZD1222 COVID-19 vaccine. Overall study: Second doses that came at about 4 or about 12 weeks were put together.

The CDR3 is 16 amino acids. From germline, CDR1 is MNHEY and CDR2 SVGEGT. The trim removed 0 bases at V and 4 bases at J, leaving 8 bases unmatched. Study outcomes and limitations: Of spike-specific TCRs, nearly half reportedly target regions left unmutated in variants. Baseline seropositivity characterized only a handful of AZD1222 recipients.

As regards this clone: What it binds is not known.

This table comes from immunoSEQ multiplex PCR, and its TCRdb copy is limited to in-frame clones, with some not included. The repertoire has 80,000 to 100,000 clones, more than 70% of them found once; the top ten carry about an eighth. This clonotype was obtained from an adult in good health. The sample in question was peripheral blood, obtained on day 0 of AZD1222 vaccination. The chain joins TRBV6-2 or TRBV6-3 to TRBJ2-7, with TRBD1 matching 8 bases. The CDR3 region has the DNA TGTGCCAGCAGTTACTCCCCCGAGCAGGGGGCATACGAGCAGTACTTC. Its protein is CASSYSPEQGAYEQYF.